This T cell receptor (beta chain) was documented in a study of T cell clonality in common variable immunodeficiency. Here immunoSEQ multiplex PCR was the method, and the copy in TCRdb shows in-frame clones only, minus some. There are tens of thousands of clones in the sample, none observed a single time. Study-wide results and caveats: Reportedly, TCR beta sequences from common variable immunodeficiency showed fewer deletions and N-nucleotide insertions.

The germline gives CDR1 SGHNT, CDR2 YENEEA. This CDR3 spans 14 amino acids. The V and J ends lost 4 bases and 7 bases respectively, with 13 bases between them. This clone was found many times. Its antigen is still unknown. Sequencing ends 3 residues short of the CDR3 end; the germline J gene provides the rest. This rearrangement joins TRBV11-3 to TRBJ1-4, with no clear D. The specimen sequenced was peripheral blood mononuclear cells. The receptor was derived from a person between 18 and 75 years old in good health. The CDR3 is CASSSTTEGEKLFF. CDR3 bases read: TGTGCCAGCAGCTCAACGACGGAGGGTGAAAAA. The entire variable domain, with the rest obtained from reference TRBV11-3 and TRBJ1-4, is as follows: EAGVVQSPRYKIIEKKQPVAFWCNPISGHNTLYWYLQNLGQGPELLIRYENEEAVDDSQLPKDRFSAERLKGVDSTLKIQPAELGDSAVYLCASSSTTEGEKLFFGSGTQLSVL.